One sample yielded the 18 T cell receptor beta chains listed below, sequenced in a study of blood T cell repertoires in COVID-19 (dated by TCRdb to 2018 to 2021). Receptor amplification or capture employed the immunoSEQ multiplex PCR assay. TCRdb obtained this table from immuneACCESS and retained in-frame rearrangements with V and J assigned. These tables miss some clones; where compared with another copy, unresolved V genes account for less than half of the shortfall, and the remainder is unexplained. The sample table lists over 200,000 clones, around nine tenths of them with a count of one. 2.5% to 3.5% of the sample is in the top ten clones. The source material was peripheral blood. The source is an older woman with acute or convalescent COVID-19.

The V call is TRBV5-4, the J call TRBJ1-2; no clear D gene. V shed 0 bases and J shed 0 bases, with 6 bases lying between them. The CDR3 length is 14 residues. Germline V gives CDR1 SGHNT, CDR2 YYREEE (reference sequence). This CDR3 reads CASSLVRANYGYTF. The CDR3 nucleotides read TGTGCCAGCAGCTTGGTTAGAGCTAACTATGGCTACACCTTC. Full variable domain (outside the CDR3, taken from reference TRBV5-4 and TRBJ1-2): ETGVTQSPTHLIKTRGQQVTLRCSSQSGHNTVSWYQQALGQGPQFIFQYYREEENGRGNFPPRFSGLQFPNYSSELNVNALELDDSALYLCASSLVRANYGYTFGSGTRLTVV.

The chain has TRBV3-1 (or the pseudogene TRBV3-2) and TRBJ1-2, with D maybe TRBD1 (6 bases). The germline V gene encodes CDR1 LGHDT and CDR2 YNNKEL (reference sequence). CDR3 length equals 13 residues. Trimming shortened V by 5 bases and J by 2 bases, and 9 bases separated the two germline ends. CDR3 loop: CASSYRENYGYTF. The DNA of the CDR3 is TGTGCCAGCAGCTACAGGGAGAACTATGGCTACACCTTC.

This rearrangement joins TRBV14 to TRBJ2-6; the D gene is possibly TRBD2 (5 bases). With 0 bases removed from V and 0 bases from J, the gap between germline ends came to 12 bases. This CDR3 has 18 residues. CDR1 and CDR2 (germline): SGHDN, FVKESK. Here the CDR3 reads CASSQERRTISGANVLTF. In DNA, the CDR3 is TGTGCCAGCAGCCAAGAAAGGAGGACCATCTCTGGGGCCAACGTCCTGACTTTC.

The V call is TRBV6-5, the J call TRBJ2-1; D gene unclear. Trimming removed 7 bases from V and 8 bases from J, with 18 bases in between. This CDR3 contains 14 residues. The germline CDR1 and CDR2 sequences are MNHEY and SVGAGI. CDR3 region: CASTDRTATYEQFF. CDR3 sequence (DNA): TGTGCCAGCACAGATCGCACAGCCACCTATGAGCAGTTCTTC.

The rearrangement uses TRBV18 and TRBJ2-5; 9 nucleotides match TRBD2. CDR3 size: 17 residues. CDR1 KGHSH and CDR2 LQKENI come from the germline V gene. The ends lost 1 base at V and 5 bases at J; junction bases unmatched: 11. Written as DNA, the CDR3 is TGTGCCAGCTCACCACTACCGCCGACTAGCGGAGGGGAGACCCAGTACTTC. It encodes CASSPLPPTSGGETQYF.

V and J are TRBV15 and TRBJ2-1, with D possibly being TRBD2 (6 bases). The CDR3 sequence is 14 residues long. V lost 1 base to trimming and J lost 10 bases, with 14 bases between them. Germline values: CDR1 LNHNV, CDR2 YYDKDF (reference sequence). The CDR3 reads CATSRVGDFPEQFF. In nucleotides, the CDR3 is TGTGCCACCAGCAGAGTAGGGGACTTCCCCGAGCAGTTCTTC.

The genes are TRBV5-1 and TRBJ2-5, with D possibly being TRBD1 (5 bases). V dropped 1 base and J dropped 4 bases, with 5 bases sitting between them. The CDR3 contains 12 residues. Looked up from germline, CDR1 is SGHRS and CDR2 is YFSETQ. CDR3 loop: CASSLQGETQYF. The DNA for the CDR3 is TGCGCCAGCAGCTTGCAGGGAGAGACCCAGTACTTC.

The chain employs TRBV5-1 and TRBJ1-6, with D maybe TRBD1 (5 bases). V was pared by 0 bases and J by 5 bases, with 15 bases between. CDR1 SGHRS and CDR2 YFSETQ come from the germline V gene. CDR3 length equals 17 residues. This CDR3 is CASSLASAGGNNSPLHF. In DNA, the CDR3 is TGCGCCAGCAGCTTGGCCTCGGCGGGGGGTAATAATTCACCCCTCCACTTT.

The chain is built from TRBV2 and TRBJ1-2, with TRBD1 matching over 8 bases. This CDR3 region has 15 residues. CDR1 and CDR2 from the germline V gene are SNHLY and FYNNEI. V was pared by 7 bases and J by 7 bases, with 14 bases of the junction left unmatched. The CDR3 here is CASKSGPGGWFGYTF. CDR3 coding DNA: TGTGCCAGCAAATCGGGCCCAGGGGGCTGGTTTGGCTACACCTTC.

The rearrangement uses TRBV6-5 and TRBJ2-2; 10 positions match TRBD2. This CDR3 has 15 residues. V lost 7 bases, J lost 4 bases, and 6 bases stayed unmatched. The V gene's germline CDR1 is MNHEY and CDR2 SVGAGI. For the CDR3, the DNA is TGTGCCAGCACTAGGACTAGCGGTGCCACCGGGGAGCTGTTTTTT. It is translated as CASTRTSGATGELFF.

The chain joins TRBV6-5 to TRBJ1-5, with 10 nucleotides matching TRBD1. With V trimmed by 0 bases and J by 6 bases, 2 bases remained unmatched. The germline V gene has CDR1 MNHEY and CDR2 SVGAGI. The CDR3 consists of 15 residues. DNA of the CDR3: TGTGCCAGCAGTTACTCTGGGACAGGGGTTCAGCCCCAGCATTTT. It encodes CASSYSGTGVQPQHF.

The rearrangement links TRBV19 to TRBJ2-3; a possible D gene is TRBD2 (5 bases). Germline CDR1 reads LNHDA; CDR2 reads SQIVND (reference sequence). V dropped 3 bases and J dropped 0 bases, with 13 bases sitting between them. The CDR3 loop spans 16 amino acids. CDR3 protein: CASSIQAGRSTDTQYF. CDR3 bases: TGTGCCAGTAGTATTCAGGCGGGCCGAAGCACAGATACGCAGTATTTT.

This chain connects TRBV2 to TRBJ1-4; 8 bases fit TRBD1. Germline CDR1 is SNHLY and CDR2 is FYNNEI. Trimming removed 6 bases from V and 2 bases from J; junction bases left unmatched: 5. The CDR3 extends over 15 amino acids. The CDR3 here is CASSARTGTNEKLFF. In DNA form, the CDR3 reads TGTGCCAGCAGCGCGAGGACAGGGACTAATGAAAAACTGTTTTTT.

V is TRBV3-1 (or the pseudogene TRBV3-2) and J is TRBJ1-2, with 9 nucleotides matching TRBD1. The germline CDR1 and CDR2 sequences are LGHDT and YNNKEL (reference sequence). V lost 4 bases and J lost 7; bases outside the gene matches: 10. The CDR3 covers 15 residues. The CDR3 sequence is CASSRGTGRSPGYTF. The CDR3 nucleotides are TGTGCCAGCAGCCGTGGGACAGGGAGGTCTCCTGGCTACACCTTC.

The J gene is TRBJ2-7, the V gene TRBV29-1; 8 positions match TRBD2. V lost 4 bases to trimming and J lost 5 bases; unmatched junction nucleotides: 7. Germline lookup yields CDR1 SQVTM and CDR2 ANQGSEA. The CDR3 runs 13 residues. In nucleotides, the CDR3 is TGCAGCGTTGCGGGACTAGGCTCTAACGAGCAGTACTTC. This codes for CSVAGLGSNEQYF.

Written as DNA, the CDR3 is TGTGCCAGCAGCGTAGCGCGACAGGGCGTGGGCTATGGCTACACCTTC. It codes for CASSVARQGVGYGYTF. The chain joins TRBV9 to TRBJ1-2; 7 positions agree with TRBD1. V dropped 0 bases and J dropped 4; count of bases not matched to a gene: 9. Germline V CDR1 and CDR2: SGDLS, YYNGEE. This CDR3 has 16 residues.

CDR3 loop: CASSEGGGIGGNSPLHF. The DNA of the CDR3 is TGTGCCAGCAGTGAAGGGGGGGGTATCGGTGGAAATTCACCCCTCCACTTT. The chain couples TRBV6-1 to TRBJ1-6, with D possibly being TRBD1 (5 bases). The V end lost 1 base, the J end lost 7 bases, and 17 bases lay between the germline ends. Germline CDR1 MNHNS, CDR2 SASEGT. The CDR3 runs 17 residues.

The chain carries TRBV19 and TRBJ1-4, with TRBD1 as a possible D gene (6 bases). Germline V gene sequence: CDR1 LNHDA, CDR2 SQIVND (reference sequence). Between the trimmed V and J ends, which lost 2 bases and 8 bases, there was a span of 9 bases. The CDR3 totals 13 residues. In nucleotides, the CDR3 is TGTGCCAGTAGTATATGGGGGCTCGAAAAACTGTTTTTT. Its translation is CASSIWGLEKLFF.